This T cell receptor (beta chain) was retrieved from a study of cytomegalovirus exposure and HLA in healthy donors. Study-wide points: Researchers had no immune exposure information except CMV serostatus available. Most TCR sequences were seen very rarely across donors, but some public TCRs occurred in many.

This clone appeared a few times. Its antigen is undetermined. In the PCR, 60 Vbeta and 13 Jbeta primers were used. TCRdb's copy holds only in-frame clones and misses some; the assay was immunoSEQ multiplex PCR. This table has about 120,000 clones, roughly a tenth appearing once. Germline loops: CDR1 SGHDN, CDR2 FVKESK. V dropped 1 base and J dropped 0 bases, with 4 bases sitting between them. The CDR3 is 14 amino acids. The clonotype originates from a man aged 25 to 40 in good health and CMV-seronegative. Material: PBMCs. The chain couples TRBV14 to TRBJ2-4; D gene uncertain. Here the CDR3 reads CASSQAVAKNIQYF. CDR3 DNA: TGTGCCAGCAGCCAAGCTGTAGCCAAAAACATTCAGTACTTC.